This record looks at one T cell receptor (beta chain) sequence and its context. These data come from a study of blood T cell repertoires in COVID-19. Overall study: Samples taken during acute and convalescent COVID-19 were collected in the United States, Italy and Spain. PBMCs, B-cell-depleted T cells, or T cells were the source of the cDNA or gDNA that made up the material.

Per the authors' pipeline: Cell counts per sample came from amplifying reference gene primers. Measured with immunoSEQ multiplex PCR; TCRdb has only the in-frame clones, and not every one. That table gives V, J and clone size, and the DNA gave D and trimming. The table records some 130,000 clones, 80% to 90% of them present only once. Germline trimming cut 4 bases from V and 6 bases from J; bases unmatched to any gene: 7. The CDR3 is 16 residues long. Germline lookup yields CDR1 LNHDA and CDR2 SQIVND (reference sequence). The chain links TRBV19 to TRBJ2-2; 11 bases agree with TRBD2. The receptor was isolated from a man over 45 with active or convalescent COVID-19. Sequenced: peripheral blood. CDR3 loop: CASSTLLAGDSGELFF. The CDR3 nucleotides read TGTGCCAGTAGTACCTTACTAGCGGGAGATTCCGGGGAGCTGTTTTTT.